Reported below is one T cell receptor (beta chain). Method: immunoSEQ multiplex PCR; TCRdb's copy keeps in-frame clones and lacks some. The sample has about 22,000 clones, about 89% seen once. The data stem from a study of T cells after posttransplantation cyclophosphamide. Control samples came 1 year after myeloablative marrow transplants with methotrexate plus calcineurin inhibitor. The input for sequencing was PBMCs, taken after an allogeneic stem cell transplant with a calcineurin inhibitor and methotrexate. The origin of this receptor is a female patient aged 45-60 years who received an allogeneic stem cell transplant from an unrelated donor, was CMV-positive, and had chronic GVHD only. Some of these T cells may belong to the graft donor.

The CDR3 sequence: CASSPALDINYGYTF. CDR3 sequence (DNA): TGTGCCAGCAGCCCAGCCTTGGACATTAACTATGGCTACACCTTC. The chain is built from TRBV5-4 and TRBJ1-2; a possible D gene is TRBD1 (5 bases). The CDR3 runs to 15 residues. The V gene's germline CDR1 is SGHNT and CDR2 YYREEE (reference sequence). V lost 4 bases to trimming and J lost 1 base, with 14 bases between them.